A selection of T cell receptor beta chains follows, all from one sample in a study of T-cell memory formation after mild COVID-19. TCRdb analysed the 5' RACE reads with MiXCR anew, one entry per CDR3 protein. The sample consists of 470,000 or so distinct CDR3 sequences, approximately 23% of them appearing once. Sequenced: PBMCs or a T cell subset sorted from them (not recorded which). These receptors all stem from an adult woman who had mild COVID-19 (a few samples of this study predate the infection). Cell type and time point are not known. CDR3s leave out the opening cysteine and the closing phenylalanine or tryptophan. Fields, in order: J gene, CDR3 length, V gene, D gene, CDR3 protein. A D gene is named only where the DNA matches it firmly.

TRBJ1-1	11	TRBV6-5	-	ASSYSAVAEAF
TRBJ1-1	12	TRBV5-1	-	ASSTATANTEAF
TRBJ2-1	10	TRBV7-8	-	ASSQGGQEQF
TRBJ2-5	13	TRBV6-6	-	ASSRDNLVQETQY
TRBJ2-1	13	TRBV4-1	-	ASSQGSQGNNEQF
TRBJ2-1	13	TRBV4-3	-	ASSQGLVSYNEQF
TRBJ1-1	12	TRBV12-3/TRBV12-4	TRBD1	ASSFRTGNTEAF
TRBJ1-1	10	TRBV20-1	-	SARLQDTEAF
TRBJ2-2	9	TRBV12-3/TRBV12-4	-	ATKRGGELF
TRBJ2-7	13	TRBV7-9	-	ASSQDSFAPYEQY
TRBJ2-1	12	TRBV3-1	TRBD1	ASAHRGHINEQF
TRBJ2-3	12	TRBV12-3/TRBV12-4	-	ASIAADLTDTQY
TRBJ2-2	13	TRBV7-3	-	ASRVDGANTGELF
TRBJ2-3	14	TRBV4-3	TRBD2	ASSQAPSGSTDTQY
TRBJ2-5	12	TRBV5-6	-	ASSLEGIAETQY
TRBJ2-2	15	TRBV12-1	-	ASSFGLVRERAKELF
TRBJ2-3	14	TRBV24-1	TRBD2	ATSSWTSGGSNTQY
TRBJ1-2	14	TRBV24-1	TRBD1	ATSDSTGTGGNGYT
TRBJ2-3	14	TRBV5-5	-	ASSWDSPASTDTQY
TRBJ2-7	11	TRBV2	-	ASSLSPSYEQY
TRBJ2-3	13	TRBV11-2	TRBD2	ASSFSGSRPDTQY
TRBJ2-7	9	TRBV20-1	-	SAEGRKEQY
TRBJ1-1	13	TRBV18	-	ASSPSGQPGSEAF
TRBJ1-2	14	TRBV24-1	TRBD1	ATSDWEQGTGYGYT
TRBJ2-1	14	TRBV6-2/TRBV6-3	TRBD2	ASSYGLAGGLNEQF
TRBJ1-2	13	TRBV7-9	-	ASSLLGRSEWGNV
TRBJ2-2	15	TRBV5-1	TRBD2	ASSGQIAGAGTGELF
TRBJ2-4	14	TRBV25-1	TRBD2	ASSATSGAAKNIQY
TRBJ2-7	12	TRBV10-3	TRBD1	AISFGQGTYEQY
TRBJ2-5	11	TRBV7-8	-	ASSLYLGETQY
TRBJ1-2	15	TRBV7-2	-	ASSLFRPTTENYGYT
TRBJ2-7	14	TRBV5-1	-	ASSLADSKGSYEQY
TRBJ2-3	11	TRBV12-3/TRBV12-4	-	ASTLWIPDTQY
TRBJ2-3	17	TRBV12-3/TRBV12-4	TRBD2	ASTMGLAGGPGGTDTQY
TRBJ2-1	12	TRBV23-1	-	ASSQASEYNEQF
TRBJ2-7	14	TRBV9	TRBD1	ASSVGGQDGSYEQY
TRBJ1-1	13	TRBV7-9	-	ASSPKGNKVTEAF